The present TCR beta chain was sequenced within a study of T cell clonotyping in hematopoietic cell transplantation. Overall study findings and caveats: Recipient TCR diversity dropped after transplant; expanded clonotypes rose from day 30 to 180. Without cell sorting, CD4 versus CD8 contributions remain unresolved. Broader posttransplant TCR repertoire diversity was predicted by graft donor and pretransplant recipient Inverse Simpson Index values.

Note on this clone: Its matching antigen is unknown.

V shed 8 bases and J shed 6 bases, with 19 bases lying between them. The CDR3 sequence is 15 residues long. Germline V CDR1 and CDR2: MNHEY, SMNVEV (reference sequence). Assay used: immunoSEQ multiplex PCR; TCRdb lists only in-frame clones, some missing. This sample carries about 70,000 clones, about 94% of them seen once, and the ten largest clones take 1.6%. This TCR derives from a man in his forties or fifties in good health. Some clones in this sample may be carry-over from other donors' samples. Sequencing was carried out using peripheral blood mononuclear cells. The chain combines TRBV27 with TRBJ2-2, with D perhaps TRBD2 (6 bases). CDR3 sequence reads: CASRTGTPFSGELFF. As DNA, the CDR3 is TGTGCCAGCCGAACCGGGACTCCTTTTTCCGGGGAGCTGTTTTTT.